This TCR beta chain was captured by sequencing in a study of OX40 agonist ivuxolimab in advanced cancers. The overall study: The patients' treatment was ivuxolimab, an agonistic anti-OX40 (CD134) antibody.

The CDR3 runs 13 residues. CDR1 and CDR2 (germline): MNHNS, SASEGT. Between the trimmed V and J ends, which lost 5 bases and 0 bases, there was a span of 5 bases. The table came from immunoSEQ multiplex PCR; TCRdb's copy has only in-frame clones and leaves some out. Seen here are 65,000 to 85,000 clones, approximately 85% observed once, and the top ten hold 2% to 3%. The study's findings and limits: Several nonresponders also turned out to have low normalized T-cell clonal expansion. CD8+ T cells averaged more expanded clones than CD4+.

For this clone: Its antigen is not identified.

Excluded were patients having autoimmune disease history or systemic immunosuppression. This receptor was taken from an adult with an advanced solid tumor such as melanoma, head and neck, liver or kidney cancer. The V and J genes are TRBV6-1 and TRBJ1-3; D unclear. Sequencing used CD4+ or CD8+ T cells sorted from blood, obtained in a trial of the OX40 agonist ivuxolimab. CDR3 in amino acids: CASSRSSGNTIYF. CDR3 DNA: TGTGCCAGCAGTCGCAGCTCTGGAAACACCATATATTTT.